The next 18 T cell receptor beta chains were all read from a single sample in a study of T-cell reconstitution after alpha-beta-depleted transplantation in children. During its preparation, the TCRbeta library received unique molecular identifiers. Each CDR3 protein gets one entry after TCRdb re-called the PCR reads with MiXCR. The table has about 250,000 distinct CDR3 sequences, about 24% seen once. The specimen comprised PBMCs, mostly from graft donor cells, sampled 360 days after TCRalphabeta/CD19-depleted stem cell transplant. The source is a female patient aged 2-9 years who had a stem cell transplant for congenital amegakaryocytic thrombocytopenia, so the T cells may come from the graft donor.

The J gene is TRBJ2-7, the V gene TRBV5-1; the D is unclear. V lost 0 bases and J lost 6, with 10 bases in between. The CDR3 loop spans 13 amino acids. Per germline, CDR1 SGHRS and CDR2 YFSETQ. This chain's CDR3 is CASSLDGVFEQYF. In DNA form, the CDR3 reads TGCGCCAGCAGCTTGGATGGGGTGTTCGAGCAGTACTTC.

The chain has TRBV3-1 and TRBJ2-7, with 7 bases lining up with TRBD1. V trimming: 4 bases; J trimming: 3 bases; junction bases outside the gene matches: 12. Germline CDR1 and CDR2: LGHDT and YNNKEL (reference sequence). The CDR3 runs 16 residues. The CDR3 is CASSLGRGLSYYEQYF. In DNA, the CDR3 is TGTGCCAGCAGCCTGGGAAGGGGGCTAAGTTACTACGAGCAGTACTTC.

This rearrangement joins TRBV12-3 or TRBV12-4 to TRBJ2-3, with 10 nucleotides matching TRBD2. J was trimmed by 5 bases and V by 2 bases; bases with no gene match: 1. This CDR3 region has 14 residues. The CDR3 loop reads CASSLSGGEDTQYF. The CDR3 region has the DNA TGTGCCAGCAGTTTAAGCGGGGGGGAAGATACGCAGTATTTT.

The chain is built from TRBV29-1 and TRBJ1-5; the D gene is possibly TRBD1 (5 bases). The V gene's germline CDR1 is SQVTM and CDR2 ANQGSEA. V shed 5 bases and J shed 2 bases, with 7 bases lying between them. This CDR3 contains 12 residues. The CDR3: CSVLQGNQPQHF. The CDR3 DNA reads TGCAGCGTTTTACAGGGCAATCAGCCCCAGCATTTT. The complete variable domain, with remaining parts taken from reference TRBV29-1 and TRBJ1-5, reads SAVISQKPSRDICQRGTSLTIQCQVDSQVTMMFWYRQQPGQSLTLIATANQGSEATYESGFVIDKFPISRPNLTFSTLTVSNMSPEDSSIYLCSVLQGNQPQHFGDGTRLSIL.

This clonotype has a handful of counts. The chain couples TRBV10-3 to TRBJ2-3; D is unresolved. Trimming took 4 bases from V and 0 from J, leaving 17 bases between them. The CDR3 contains 17 residues. The germline CDR1 and CDR2 sequences are ENHRY and SYGVKD. The CDR3 coding sequence is TGTGCCATCAGTGGAGAACGGTCATTTGGGAGCACAGATACGCAGTATTTT. Translating gives CAISGERSFGSTDTQYF.

The chain links TRBV7-9 to TRBJ2-1; D is perhaps TRBD2 (6 bases). Trimming took off 5 bases at V and 0 bases at J, with 17 bases between the two ends. This CDR3 comprises 17 residues. The germline gives CDR1 SEHNR, CDR2 FQNEAQ (reference sequence). CDR3: CASSEGTSISSYNEQFF. DNA for the CDR3: TGTGCCAGCAGCGAAGGGACTTCCATTAGCTCCTACAATGAGCAGTTCTTC.

This clonotype was observed at least ten times. The genes are TRBV12-3 or TRBV12-4 and TRBJ1-1; unclear D gene. This CDR3 has 13 residues. Trimming stripped 7 bases from V and 1 base from J, with 10 bases between. The CDR3 DNA reads as TGTGCCAGCAACCGATTTACGAACACTGAAGCTTTCTTT. This gives the protein CASNRFTNTEAFF.

This clonotype has just a few counts. The chain links TRBV11-2 to TRBJ2-1; D may be TRBD2 (7 bases). CDR1 SGHAT and CDR2 FQNNGV come from the germline V gene. V was clipped by 0 bases and J by 9 bases, with 30 bases between them. The CDR3 covers 20 residues. The CDR3 loop is CASSLDPFYFRGAPTSEQFF. The DNA for the CDR3 is TGTGCCAGCAGCTTAGATCCCTTTTATTTTCGGGGGGCCCCTACAAGTGAGCAGTTCTTC.

J is TRBJ2-3 and V is TRBV6-2 or TRBV6-3; D possibly uses TRBD1 or TRBD2 (5 bases each). The CDR3 length is 16 residues. The ends were cut back, 0 bases at V and 0 bases at J, with 10 bases in the middle. Germline V CDR1 and CDR2: MNHEY, SVGEGT. The CDR3 loop reads CASSYSMGDSTDTQYF. CDR3 in DNA: TGTGCCAGCAGTTACTCGATGGGGGACAGCACAGATACGCAGTATTTT.

This clonotype was seen a handful of times. The chain employs TRBV29-1 and TRBJ2-1, with 8 bases that match TRBD2. The CDR3 is 14 amino acids. Germline V gene lookup returns CDR1 SQVTM and CDR2 ANQGSEA. Trimming took 4 bases from V and 10 from J; bases not matched to a gene: 12. CDR3 nucleotides: TGCAGCGTTGTATCGGGAGGGGGATGGGGGGAGCAGTTCTTC. Protein product: CSVVSGGGWGEQFF.

Concerning this clonotype itself: This could be a read error, since a much larger clone is one nucleotide away. The rearrangement links TRBV12-3 or TRBV12-4 to TRBJ1-1; D unresolved. The CDR3 length is 13 residues. As DNA, the CDR3 is TGTGCCAGCAGTTTAGCGGAGAACACTGAAGCTTTGTTT. Translation gives CASSLAENTEALF.

This sequence joins TRBV4-3 and TRBJ1-1; TRBD1 matches 7 bases. The germline CDR1 and CDR2 sequences are LGHNA and YSLEER. The CDR3 totals 15 residues. Trimming at V came to 3 bases and at J to 6 bases, leaving 10 bases not matched to a gene. This CDR3 reads CASSQRDSIDPEAFF. The CDR3 DNA sequence: TGCGCCAGCAGCCAGAGGGACAGCATCGATCCTGAAGCTTTCTTT.

This clonotype was picked up a small number of times. The V gene is TRBV28, the J gene TRBJ1-5; 10 nucleotides agree with TRBD1. J was trimmed by 5 bases and V by 1 base; bases with no gene match: 11. The CDR3 contains 18 residues. Germline CDR1 and CDR2: MDHEN and SYDVKM. In nucleotides, the CDR3 is TGTGCCAGCAGTTTATCGGGACAGGGGTCGTTACATTATCAGCCCCAGCATTTT. The encoded protein is CASSLSGQGSLHYQPQHF.

The V gene is TRBV28, the J gene TRBJ2-3; D is uncertain. The CDR3 sequence is 12 residues long. The germline CDR1 and CDR2 sequences are MDHEN and SYDVKM. With 8 bases removed from V and 5 bases from J, the gap between germline ends came to 11 bases. CDR3 DNA: TGTGCCAGCCGATTGTCCGGAGATACGCAGTATTTT. Its protein product is CASRLSGDTQYF. Full variable domain (rest looked up from reference TRBV28 and TRBJ2-3): DVKVTQSSRYLVKRTGEKVFLECVQDMDHENMFWYRQDPGLGLRLIYFSYDVKMKEKGDIPEGYSVSREKKERFSLILESASTNQTSMYLCASRLSGDTQYFGPGTRLTVL.

The sample holds a few counts of this clonotype. This chain joins TRBV15 and TRBJ2-7; a possible D gene is TRBD1 (5 bases). CDR3 length: 14 amino acids. V shed 1 base and J shed 2 bases, with 9 bases lying between them. CDR1 and CDR2 (germline): LNHNV, YYDKDF (reference sequence). The CDR3 protein is CATSRASGTYEQYF. DNA for the CDR3: TGTGCCACCAGCAGAGCATCAGGGACCTACGAGCAGTACTTC.

This clonotype was observed a few times. The chain is built from TRBV7-8 and TRBJ1-4; the match to TRBD1 covers 8 bases. CDR1 SGHVS and CDR2 FQNEAQ come from the germline V gene. The V segment lost 6 bases and the J segment 4 bases; nucleotides outside the gene matches: 4. This CDR3 has 14 residues. The chain's CDR3 is CASSLDRVNEKLFF. The CDR3 region has the DNA TGTGCCAGCAGTTTGGACAGGGTTAATGAAAAACTGTTTTTT.

The chain carries TRBV9 and TRBJ2-1, with D perhaps given as TRBD1 or TRBD2 (5 bases each). This CDR3 region has 15 residues. Germline values: CDR1 SGDLS, CDR2 YYNGEE. Trimming removed 3 bases at V and 0 bases at J, with 10 bases between. CDR3 in amino acids: CASSGGGLSYNEQFF. In DNA, the CDR3 is TGTGCCAGCAGCGGGGGCGGGCTCTCCTACAATGAGCAGTTCTTC.

This clonotype showed up many times. The rearrangement links TRBV7-9 to TRBJ2-7; maybe TRBD2 (6 bases). CDR3 length: 15 amino acids. Germline V gene sequence: CDR1 SEHNR, CDR2 FQNEAQ (reference sequence). The V gene lost 5 bases and the J gene lost 6 bases, with 20 bases spanning the gap. The CDR3 here is CASSPRVGAGGEQYF. DNA for the CDR3: TGTGCCAGCAGCCCCAGAGTAGGGGCCGGGGGCGAGCAGTACTTC.